Shown below are 28 T cell receptor beta chains from a single sample sequenced in a study of T cell responses to AZD1222 COVID-19 vaccine. Here immunoSEQ multiplex PCR was the method, and the copy in TCRdb shows in-frame clones only, minus some. Among some 96,000 clones listed, around 89% were seen once. The sequencing here drew on peripheral blood, taken on day 0 of AZD1222 vaccination. The origin of the receptors is an adult in good health.

This clone was picked up a small number of times. V gene TRBV3-1 (or the pseudogene TRBV3-2) combines with J gene TRBJ1-2, with 8 bases that match TRBD1. The CDR3 runs to 16 residues. J gave up 4 bases and V 1 base, and 8 bases lay outside the gene matches. Per germline, CDR1 LGHDT and CDR2 YNNKEL (reference sequence). CDR3 residues: CASSQGASRGPYGYTF. For the CDR3, the DNA is TGTGCCAGCAGCCAAGGGGCGTCCAGGGGGCCCTATGGCTACACCTTC.

The CDR3 protein is CASSPAAGNEQFF. As DNA, the CDR3 is TGTGCCAGCAGCCCCGCAGCGGGAAATGAGCAGTTCTTC. J is TRBJ2-1 and V is TRBV6-5, with 7 bases aligning to TRBD2. With V trimmed by 6 bases and J by 7 bases, 6 bases remained unmatched. CDR1 MNHEY and CDR2 SVGAGI come from the germline V gene. The CDR3 covers 13 residues.

The CDR3 nucleotides are TGTGCCAGCAGCCAAGATTCCGACAGGGGGACCTACGAGCAGTACTTC. It translates to CASSQDSDRGTYEQYF. This chain joins TRBV4-2 and TRBJ2-7, with 9 nucleotides matching TRBD1. The CDR3 length is 16 residues. V shed 0 bases and J 2 bases; nucleotides not matched to a gene: 5. The germline CDR1 and CDR2 sequences are LGHNA and YNFKEQ.

V is TRBV28 and J is TRBJ1-5; a weak D match, TRBD1 (6 bases). The V gene's germline CDR1 is MDHEN and CDR2 SYDVKM. V gave up 7 bases and J gave up 7 bases, with 17 bases separating them. CDR3 length: 14 amino acids. The CDR3 here is CASTNTGSGQPQHF. As DNA, the CDR3 is TGTGCCAGCACCAACACAGGGTCAGGCCAGCCCCAGCATTTT.

The genes are TRBV7-6 and TRBJ2-1; D ambiguous. Trimming left V 5 bases short and J 9 bases short, with 20 bases between. The CDR3 is made up of 15 amino acids. Germline V CDR1 and CDR2: SGHVS, FNYEAQ. The CDR3 spells CASSLNSRSFGEQFF. CDR3 sequence (DNA): TGTGCCAGCAGCCTAAATTCTAGGTCCTTCGGTGAGCAGTTCTTC.

The CDR3, as DNA: TGTGCCACCCGGGACACCCCCTACAATGAGCAGTTCTTC. It codes for CATRDTPYNEQFF. The chain recombines TRBV27 with TRBJ2-1; tentatively, D is TRBD1 (6 bases). Germline V gives CDR1 MNHEY, CDR2 SMNVEV (reference sequence). The ends were cut back, 10 bases at V and 2 bases at J, with 12 bases in the middle. This CDR3 has 13 residues.

This chain joins TRBV14 and TRBJ2-7, with D unresolved. Trimming cost V 0 bases and J 4 bases, with 19 bases left between them. The germline V gene has CDR1 SGHDN and CDR2 FVKESK. The CDR3 has 17 amino acids. Here the CDR3 reads CASSQEIEPRRAYEQYF. The CDR3 nucleotides are TGTGCCAGCAGCCAAGAAATCGAGCCGAGAAGGGCTTACGAGCAGTACTTC.

This chain uses TRBV6-5 with TRBJ2-5, with 12 bases identical to TRBD2. This CDR3 has 15 residues. Trimming cost V 5 bases and J 1 base; bases outside gene matches: 2. Per germline, CDR1 MNHEY and CDR2 SVGAGI. The CDR3 coding sequence is TGTGCCAGCAGTAGACTAGCGGGAGCCCAAGAGACCCAGTACTTC. Protein: CASSRLAGAQETQYF.

The chain links TRBV15 to TRBJ2-1, with unresolved D. V lost 8 bases, J lost 2 bases, and 4 bases lay in between. This CDR3 has 11 residues. Germline V lookup: CDR1 LNHNV, CDR2 YYDKDF (reference sequence). Here the CDR3 reads CATGTYNEQFF. CDR3 DNA sequence: TGTGCCACCGGGACCTACAATGAGCAGTTCTTC.

This clone was found once. The chain combines TRBV7-2 with TRBJ2-5; D may be TRBD1 (5 bases). The CDR3 consists of 14 residues. Trimming took off 4 bases at V and 5 bases at J, with 14 bases between the two ends. From germline, CDR1 is SGHTA and CDR2 FQGNSA. The CDR3 DNA follows: TGTGCCAGCAGCTCCATCCAGGGCAGTGAGACCCAGTACTTC. Protein sequence: CASSSIQGSETQYF.

This chain links TRBV5-5 with TRBJ2-7; TRBD2 might be the D (5 bases). Germline lookup yields CDR1 SGHKS and CDR2 YYEKEE (reference sequence). Trimming left V 4 bases short and J 3 bases short, with 23 bases between. The CDR3 is 17 residues long. CDR3 nucleotides: TGTGCCAGCAGCCCCCAAGTAAGGAGTCCCGGGGACTACGAGCAGTACTTC. Translated, it gives CASSPQVRSPGDYEQYF.

This rearrangement joins TRBV5-1 to TRBJ2-1; the D gene is possibly TRBD2 (5 bases). Germline V CDR1 and CDR2: SGHRS, YFSETQ. Trimming cost V 9 bases and J 0 bases, with 19 bases left between them. This CDR3 has 16 residues. The CDR3 is CAKPEAAGSSYNEQFF. Here the CDR3 DNA reads TGCGCCAAACCAGAGGCGGCGGGCAGCTCCTACAATGAGCAGTTCTTC.

V gene TRBV11-3 combines with J gene TRBJ1-6; D perhaps matches TRBD1 (5 bases). The CDR3 consists of 13 residues. Germline V CDR1 and CDR2: SGHNT, YENEEA. With 5 bases removed from V and 11 bases from J, the gap between germline ends came to 13 bases. The chain's CDR3 is CASSALQGTPLHF. For the CDR3, the DNA is TGTGCCAGCAGCGCGCTTCAGGGAACACCCCTCCACTTT.

J is TRBJ2-7 and V is TRBV14; possibly TRBD1 or TRBD2 for D (5 bases each). Germline loops: CDR1 SGHDN, CDR2 FVKESK. The CDR3 runs to 17 residues. V lost 6 bases, J lost 0 bases, and 21 bases lay in between. The CDR3 DNA sequence: TGTGCCAGCAGTAGGGGTCTTTGGGACCTAAGCTCCTACGAGCAGTACTTC. This translates into CASSRGLWDLSSYEQYF.

The J gene is TRBJ2-3, the V gene TRBV11-3; D may correspond to TRBD1 or TRBD2 (5 bases each). Per germline, CDR1 SGHNT and CDR2 YENEEA. The V end was cut by 1 base, the J end by 6 bases, with 17 bases between. The CDR3 totals 16 residues. The DNA of the CDR3 is TGTGCCAGCAGCTTAGGGGGGTCCTTCCCACATGATACGCAGTATTTT. Amino acids: CASSLGGSFPHDTQYF.

The CDR3 reads CASSSGSNYGYTF. DNA for the CDR3: TGTGCCAGCAGTTCCGGATCTAACTATGGCTACACCTTC. This chain connects TRBV6-2 or TRBV6-3 to TRBJ1-2; D remains ambiguous. Between the trimmed V and J ends, which lost 4 bases and 0 bases, there was a span of 6 bases. The CDR3 has 13 amino acids. CDR1 is MNHEY and CDR2 is SVGEGT in the germline V gene.

The chain is built from TRBV5-4 and TRBJ1-2, with 8 bases matching TRBD1. This CDR3 region has 16 residues. Trimming removed 3 bases from V and 7 bases from J; junction bases left unmatched: 14. CDR1 is SGHNT, CDR2 YYREEE, per germline (reference sequence). CDR3 in amino acids: CASSSGSPGQVIGYTF. As DNA, the CDR3 is TGTGCCAGCAGCTCGGGATCACCGGGACAGGTTATTGGCTACACCTTC.

This clone was counted once. The CDR3 is CASSSGQGNTGELFF. The CDR3 region has the DNA TGTGCCAGCAGCTCGGGACAGGGAAACACCGGGGAGCTGTTTTTT. The chain couples TRBV7-9 to TRBJ2-2; 9 bases agree with TRBD1. Trimming at V came to 4 bases and at J to 2 bases, leaving 2 bases not matched to a gene. The V gene's germline CDR1 is SEHNR and CDR2 FQNEAQ (reference sequence). CDR3 size: 15 residues.

The J gene is TRBJ2-7, the V gene TRBV24-1; D remains ambiguous. The CDR3 has 14 amino acids. From germline, CDR1 is KGHDR and CDR2 SFDVKD. Trimming removed 5 bases from V and 1 base from J, with 11 bases in between. The CDR3 sequence is CATSAPGSSYEQYF. The CDR3 DNA is TGTGCCACCAGTGCCCCAGGCAGTTCCTACGAGCAGTACTTC.

This sequence joins TRBV5-1 and TRBJ2-7; 8 nucleotides match TRBD1. The CDR3 has 15 residues. CDR1 SGHRS and CDR2 YFSETQ come from the germline V gene. The junction had 6 bases not matched to a gene; V was cut back by 2 bases and J by 2 bases. The CDR3 DNA follows: TGCGCCAGCAGCTTAAGCGACAGGGGAACCTACGAGCAGTACTTC. Its translation: CASSLSDRGTYEQYF. Full variable domain (outside the CDR3, taken from reference TRBV5-1 and TRBJ2-7): KAGVTQTPRYLIKTRGQQVTLSCSPISGHRSVSWYQQTPGQGLQFLFEYFSETQRNKGNFPGRFSGRQFSNSRSEMNVSTLELGDSALYLCASSLSDRGTYEQYFGPGTRLTVT.

V and J are TRBV6-5 and TRBJ1-1; possible D gene TRBD1, 5 bases. The CDR3 consists of 15 residues. Trimming took 6 bases from V and 6 from J, leaving 20 bases between them. Germline CDR1 reads MNHEY; CDR2 reads SVGAGI. CDR3: CASSRAQGGSPEAFF. The CDR3 DNA reads TGTGCCAGCAGCCGCGCGCAGGGTGGGAGTCCTGAAGCTTTCTTT.

The V and J genes are TRBV9 and TRBJ1-3; perhaps TRBD1 as D (5 bases). Germline V gene sequence: CDR1 SGDLS, CDR2 YYNGEE. The CDR3 totals 15 residues. V was pared by 4 bases and J by 4 bases, with 15 bases between. The CDR3 bases are TGTGCCAGCAGCAAGGACGGAGGGACCGGAAACACCATATATTTT. It encodes CASSKDGGTGNTIYF.

V gene TRBV19 combines with J gene TRBJ1-1; D perhaps matches TRBD1 (6 bases). V lost 5 bases and J 1 base, leaving 8 bases between the germline ends. The CDR3 is 13 amino acids. From germline, CDR1 is LNHDA and CDR2 SQIVND (reference sequence). The CDR3 loop is CASSQGRNTEAFF. The CDR3, as DNA: TGTGCCAGTAGTCAGGGGAGGAACACTGAAGCTTTCTTT. Supplemented by reference TRBV19 and TRBJ1-1, the full variable domain reads DGGITQSPKYLFRKEGQNVTLSCEQNLNHDAMYWYRQDPGQGLRLIYYSQIVNDFQKGDIAEGYSVSREKKESFPLTVTSAQKNPTAFYLCASSQGRNTEAFFGQGTRLTVV.

This clone was counted only a few times. The V call is TRBV4-1, the J call TRBJ1-1; no definite D call. The germline V and J ends were trimmed by 3 bases and 5 bases, with 10 bases remaining between them. This CDR3 spans 13 amino acids. The germline CDR1 and CDR2 sequences are MGHRA and YSYEKL. CDR3 sequence (DNA): TGCGCCAGCAGCCAGACGAGAGGGACTGAAGCTTTCTTT. Encoded protein: CASSQTRGTEAFF.

The chain carries TRBV2 and TRBJ2-2; no firm D call. CDR3 length: 17 amino acids. V was cut by 6 bases and J by 0 bases, with 17 bases left in between. CDR1 SNHLY and CDR2 FYNNEI come from the germline V gene. DNA of the CDR3: TGTGCCAGCAGCCTCGGACGGGCCGGAGCGAACACCGGGGAGCTGTTTTTT. This encodes CASSLGRAGANTGELFF.

V is TRBV30 and J is TRBJ2-7; 10 positions match TRBD1. Germline V gene data show CDR1 as GTSNPN and CDR2 as SVGIG (reference sequence). The V gene end was trimmed by 0 bases and the J gene end by 3 bases; junction bases not matched to a gene: 2. The CDR3 is 14 residues long. CDR3 protein: CAWSVGTGDYEQYF. In DNA form, the CDR3 reads TGTGCCTGGAGTGTAGGGACAGGGGACTACGAGCAGTACTTC.

The chain carries TRBV30 and TRBJ1-1; D perhaps matches TRBD1 (6 bases). CDR3 size: 13 residues. Germline-derived CDR1 and CDR2 are GTSNPN and SVGIG (reference sequence). Deletions cut 3 bases from V and 8 bases from J, with 16 bases between. The CDR3 DNA is TGTGCCTGGAGCCGCCAGGGGTTATTAGAAGCTTTCTTT. This encodes CAWSRQGLLEAFF.

The chain is built from TRBV3-1 (or the pseudogene TRBV3-2) and TRBJ1-1; D is perhaps TRBD1 (5 bases). CDR1 is LGHDT, CDR2 YNNKEL, per germline (reference sequence). V lost 7 bases and J lost 1, with 10 bases in between. The CDR3 runs to 13 residues. The CDR3 region is CASMGLPNTEAFF. The CDR3 region has the DNA TGTGCCAGCATGGGGCTCCCGAACACTGAAGCTTTCTTT.